The sequence of this T cell receptor beta chain was determined in a study of blood T cell repertoires in COVID-19. Looking at the study overall: The cDNA or gDNA used as material had been derived from T cells, B-cell-depleted T cells, or PBMCs.

Study processing details: Reference gene primer amplification in the assay estimated nucleated cell counts. TCRdb's copy holds only in-frame clones and misses some; the assay was immunoSEQ multiplex PCR. V and J calls and clone size are as listed in that table; D and trimming were resolved from the DNA. Among roughly 260,000 clones listed, 70% to 90% were seen once. CDR3 length: 14 residues. The V gene lost 10 bases and the J gene lost 5 bases, with 20 bases spanning the gap. Germline values: CDR1 SGHKS, CDR2 YYEKEE (reference sequence). This TCR was recovered from a woman between 35 and 50 years old who had recovered from COVID-19. The specimen was peripheral blood. The V gene is TRBV5-5, the J gene TRBJ2-3, with a tentative D call TRBD2 (6 bases). The DNA for the CDR3 is TGTGCCGGCGGAACGGGGGTAAATAGAGATACGCAGTATTTT. Translated, it gives CAGGTGVNRDTQYF.